This T cell receptor beta chain was identified in a study of control samples from healthy donors and cancer patients. Profiled with immunoSEQ multiplex PCR; TCRdb holds only in-frame clones, not every one. The table has about 170,000 clones, about nine tenths seen once. This CDR3 has 13 amino acids. Germline-derived CDR1 and CDR2 are SGHNT and YYREEE (reference sequence). Trimming removed 4 bases at V and 0 bases at J, with 7 bases between. The chain joins TRBV5-4 to TRBJ2-5; maybe TRBD1 (5 bases). This TCR derives from a woman aged 30 to 39 in good health. Sequencing was done on a sample of blood. CDR3 in amino acids: CASSPGNQETQYF. DNA for the CDR3: TGTGCCAGCAGCCCAGGGAACCAAGAGACCCAGTACTTC.